Listed here are 16 T cell receptor beta chains from one sample, sequenced in a study of T cell repertoires in cytomegalovirus infection. TCRdb reprocessed the reads via MiXCR and lists one record per CDR3 protein. Counted here are a few hundred thousand distinct CDR3 sequences, under 20% occurring once; the ten biggest clones make up approximately 12%. Sequencing was done on a sample of PBMCs. These receptors were collected from a human donor in good health (CMV status not recorded). Some clones in this sample may be carry-over from other donors' samples.

V gene TRBV20-1 combines with J gene TRBJ1-2; 8 bases match TRBD1. The CDR3 runs 13 residues. Germline V CDR1 and CDR2: DFQATT, SNEGSKA (reference sequence). Trimming cost V 2 bases and J 4 bases; bases outside gene matches: 3. CDR3 residues: CSARPGGGYGYTF. The CDR3 coding sequence is TGCAGTGCTAGACCAGGGGGCGGCTATGGCTACACCTTC.

The chain links TRBV7-9 to TRBJ1-5, with TRBD1 as a possible D gene (5 bases). The CDR3 runs 17 residues. Trimming took 5 bases from V and 0 from J, leaving 17 bases between them. The germline V gene has CDR1 SEHNR and CDR2 FQNEAQ (reference sequence). The CDR3 DNA is TGTGCCAGCAGCCCCCCGGGAAGGGGAGATAGCAATCAGCCCCAGCATTTT. As protein: CASSPPGRGDSNQPQHF.

This clonotype was detected many times. The chain has TRBV7-2 and TRBJ1-6; D is undetermined. V lost 1 base and J lost 7, with 8 bases in between. Germline V gene data show CDR1 as SGHTA and CDR2 as FQGNSA. The CDR3 has 14 amino acids. Here the CDR3 reads CASSLVPINSPLHF. As DNA, the CDR3 is TGTGCCAGCAGCTTAGTTCCGATAAATTCACCCCTCCACTTT.

This clonotype was picked up many times. The V call is TRBV7-9, the J call TRBJ2-5; D possibly matches TRBD1 or TRBD2 (5 bases each). The CDR3 covers 15 residues. Trimming shortened V by 5 bases and J by 3 bases, and 16 bases separated the two germline ends. CDR1 and CDR2 (germline): SEHNR, FQNEAQ (reference sequence). CDR3 sequence: CASSPTRLGEETQYF. CDR3 nucleotide sequence: TGTGCCAGCAGCCCAACCCGGCTGGGGGAAGAGACCCAGTACTTC.

The chain recombines TRBV20-1 with TRBJ2-3; possible D gene TRBD2, 6 bases. The CDR3 loop spans 14 amino acids. V lost 3 bases to trimming and J lost 3 bases, with 13 bases between them. Germline CDR1 reads DFQATT; CDR2 reads SNEGSKA (reference sequence). The CDR3 loop reads CSARAGGSTDTQYF. Written as DNA, the CDR3 is TGCAGTGCTAGGGCCGGGGGTTCAACAGATACGCAGTATTTT.

The genes are TRBV24-1 and TRBJ2-5; 8 bases fit TRBD1. This CDR3 has 16 residues. Germline lookup yields CDR1 KGHDR and CDR2 SFDVKD. V shed 3 bases, J shed 5 bases, and the junction held 10 bases outside the gene matches. The CDR3 DNA reads TGTGCCACCAGTGATGCCCCCGGGACAGGAGGGGAGACCCAGTACTTC. Residues: CATSDAPGTGGETQYF.

This clonotype was counted only a few times. The CDR3 protein is CASSQVRNNEQFF. CDR3 in DNA: TGTGCCAGCAGCCAAGTCCGGAACAATGAGCAGTTCTTC. The chain uses TRBV3-1 and TRBJ2-1; D unresolved. Germline-derived CDR1 and CDR2 are LGHDT and YNNKEL (reference sequence). V lost 1 base, J lost 5 bases, and 6 bases lay in between. The CDR3 totals 13 residues.

The gene calls are TRBV2 and TRBJ1-5; possible D gene TRBD1, 6 bases. V lost 3 bases and J 4 bases, leaving 10 bases between the germline ends. CDR3 length: 14 amino acids. The V gene's germline CDR1 is SNHLY and CDR2 FYNNEI. In DNA form, the CDR3 reads TGTGCCAGCAGTGATAGGACAGAAAATCAGCCCCAGCATTTT. Residues: CASSDRTENQPQHF. The variable domain in full, completed from reference TRBV2 and TRBJ1-5, reads EPEVTQTPSHQVTQMGQEVILRCVPISNHLYFYWYRQILGQKVEFLVSFYNNEISEKSEIFDDQFSVERPDGSNFTLKIRSTKLEDSAMYFCASSDRTENQPQHFGDGTRLSIL.

This clonotype has just a few counts. The genes are TRBV2 and TRBJ2-2; a weak D match, TRBD2 (5 bases). The germline V gene encodes CDR1 SNHLY and CDR2 FYNNEI. V was trimmed by 3 bases and J by 6 bases, leaving 8 bases between them. The CDR3 consists of 13 residues. The CDR3 sequence: CASSDKRAGELFF. The CDR3 nucleotides are TGTGCCAGCAGTGACAAGAGGGCCGGGGAGCTGTTTTTT. The full variable domain, rest sourced from reference TRBV2 and TRBJ2-2, is EPEVTQTPSHQVTQMGQEVILRCVPISNHLYFYWYRQILGQKVEFLVSFYNNEISEKSEIFDDQFSVERPDGSNFTLKIRSTKLEDSAMYFCASSDKRAGELFFGEGSRLTVL.

Many counts were recorded for this clonotype. The genes are TRBV28 and TRBJ1-5; no clear D. The CDR3 is 17 residues long. V gave up 8 bases and J gave up 0 bases, with 20 bases separating them. Germline assignment: CDR1 MDHEN and CDR2 SYDVKM. CDR3 nucleotide sequence: TGTGCCAGCGGAAAGGCTCTTCGGCGGTCTAGCAATCAGCCCCAGCATTTT. Its translation is CASGKALRRSSNQPQHF.

The rearrangement links TRBV6-1 to TRBJ1-1; possible D gene TRBD1, 5 bases. The CDR3 is 17 amino acids. Germline V gene data show CDR1 as MNHNS and CDR2 as SASEGT. V shed 2 bases and J shed 0 bases, with 16 bases lying between them. The CDR3 loop reads CASSESSGYGLNTEAFF. The CDR3 bases are TGTGCCAGCAGTGAAAGTTCAGGGTATGGGCTGAACACTGAAGCTTTCTTT.

This clonotype has at least ten counts. V gene TRBV28 combines with J gene TRBJ1-1; D gene uncertain. Trimming cost V 7 bases and J 1 base, with 16 bases left between them. The CDR3 is made up of 15 amino acids. Germline CDR1 MDHEN, CDR2 SYDVKM. CDR3 DNA sequence: TGTGCCAGCACATCCGGGTCGTCGAGGAACACTGAAGCTTTCTTT. Translated, it gives CASTSGSSRNTEAFF.

The J gene is TRBJ2-3, the V gene TRBV24-1, with 11 bases aligning to TRBD2. V gave up 3 bases and J gave up 2 bases; unmatched junction bases: 9. The CDR3 runs 18 residues. The V gene's germline CDR1 is KGHDR and CDR2 SFDVKD. Written as DNA, the CDR3 is TGTGCCACCAGTGATCCCAGGGGACTAGCGGCAAACACAGATACGCAGTATTTT. Translated, it gives CATSDPRGLAANTDTQYF.

The V call is TRBV18, the J call TRBJ1-1; D uncertain. V was trimmed by 8 bases and J by 4 bases, leaving 17 bases between them. The length of the CDR3 is 14 residues. Germline assignment: CDR1 KGHSH and CDR2 LQKENI. The CDR3, as DNA: TGTGCCAGCCAAATGACCCAACCGAGCACTGAAGCTTTCTTT. Translation gives CASQMTQPSTEAFF.

This sequence joins TRBV7-8 and TRBJ2-7; 11 nucleotides match TRBD1. CDR3 length: 11 residues. Per the germline V gene, CDR1 is SGHVS and CDR2 is FQNEAQ. V shed 5 bases, J shed 11 bases, and the junction held 2 bases outside the gene matches. The CDR3 DNA sequence: TGTGCCAGCAGCCCGGGACAGGGGGAGTACTTC. Translating gives CASSPGQGEYF. Full variable domain (missing parts from reference TRBV7-8 and TRBJ2-7): GAGVSQSPRYKVAKRGQDVALRCDPISGHVSLFWYQQALGQGPEFLTYFQNEAQLDKSGLPSDRFFAERPEGSVSTLKIQRTQQEDSAVYLCASSPGQGEYFGPGTRLTVT.

This clonotype occurred many times. V and J are TRBV7-2 and TRBJ2-1; 7 bases align to TRBD1. The germline gives CDR1 SGHTA, CDR2 FQGNSA. The trim removed 5 bases at V and 6 bases at J, leaving 7 bases unmatched. The CDR3 has 14 residues. CDR3 nucleotides: TGTGCCAGCAGCCTTCGACAGGGCCCCAATGAGCAGTTCTTC. Its protein product is CASSLRQGPNEQFF.